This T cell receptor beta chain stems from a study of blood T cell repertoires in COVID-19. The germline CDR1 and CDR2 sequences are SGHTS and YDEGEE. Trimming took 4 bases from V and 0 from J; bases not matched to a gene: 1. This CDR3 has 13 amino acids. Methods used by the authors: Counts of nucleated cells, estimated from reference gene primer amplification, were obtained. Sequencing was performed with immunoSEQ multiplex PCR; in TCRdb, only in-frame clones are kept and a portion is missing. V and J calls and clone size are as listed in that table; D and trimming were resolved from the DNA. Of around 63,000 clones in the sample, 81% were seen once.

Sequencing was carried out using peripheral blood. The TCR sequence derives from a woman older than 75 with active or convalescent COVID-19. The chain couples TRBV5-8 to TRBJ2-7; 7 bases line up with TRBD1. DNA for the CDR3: TGTGCCAGCAGCCGGACAGGCTCCTACGAGCAGTACTTC. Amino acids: CASSRTGSYEQYF.